What follows are 27 T cell receptor beta chains derived from one specimen sequenced in a study of T cells expressing NK-cell markers. Reanalyzing the 5' RACE reads, TCRdb keeps one entry per CDR3 protein, without DNA. This sample contains 150,000 to 200,000 distinct CDR3 sequences. Input material: blood T cells: a sorted CD56 or NKG2C T cell subset, CD4+ or CD8+ T cells, or bulk PBMC T cells (not recorded which). Every receptor here comes from a man aged 18 to 69 in good health.

V gene TRBV9 combines with J gene TRBJ2-1; TCRdb selects TRBD2, and the lack of DNA leaves this call unchecked. CDR1 SGDLS and CDR2 YYNGEE come from the germline V gene. The CDR3 has 15 residues. The CDR3 reads CASRYLAGEGNEQFF. Combining the CDR3 with reference TRBV9 and TRBJ2-1 gives the whole variable domain DSGVTQTPKHLITATGQRVTLRCSPRSGDLSVYWYQQSLDQGLQFLIQYYNGEERAKGNILERFSAQQFPDLHSELNLSSLELGDSALYFCASRYLAGEGNEQFFGPGTRLTVL.

The CDR3 region is CASSIYLWTGVNEQFF. The V gene is TRBV19, the J gene TRBJ2-1; TCRdb reports TRBD1, a call that lacks DNA to check it against. Germline CDR1 LNHDA, CDR2 SQIVND (reference sequence). The length of the CDR3 is 16 residues.

The rearrangement joins TRBV5-6 to TRBJ2-7. Looked up from germline, CDR1 is SGHDT and CDR2 is YYEEEE. This CDR3 region has 12 residues. The CDR3 loop reads CASSLQVSEQYF.

This chain links TRBV21-1 with TRBJ1-1. TRBV21-1 is recorded as a pseudogene. This CDR3 contains 16 residues. The CDR3: CASSKTTGFPNTEAFF.

The chain has TRBV6-1 and TRBJ2-1; without DNA, the TCRdb call of TRBD1 cannot be checked. The germline CDR1 and CDR2 sequences are MNHNS and SASEGT. This CDR3 has 15 residues. The chain's CDR3 is CASSPGTGGIDEQFF.

The rearrangement links TRBV19 to TRBJ1-1; TCRdb selects TRBD1, and the lack of DNA leaves this call unchecked. The length of the CDR3 is 16 residues. Per germline, CDR1 LNHDA and CDR2 SQIVND (reference sequence). The CDR3 loop reads CASSPPPGFMNTEAFF.

The chain uses TRBV6-5 and TRBJ1-2; the TRBD1 assignment by TCRdb is unverifiable without DNA. The CDR3 length is 16 residues. Per germline, CDR1 MNHEY and CDR2 SVGAGI. This CDR3 reads CASSYSSRTGDYGYTF.

This rearrangement joins TRBV21-1 to TRBJ2-5; TCRdb calls TRBD2, which cannot be checked without DNA. TRBV21-1 constitutes a pseudogene. The CDR3 length is 13 residues. Here the CDR3 reads CASSKRGGETQYF.

The CDR3 spells CAISESGPAVEAFF. J is TRBJ1-1 and V is TRBV10-3; TCRdb names TRBD1, which stays unverified in the absence of DNA. This CDR3 comprises 14 residues. From germline, CDR1 is ENHRY and CDR2 SYGVKD.

V is TRBV20-1 and J is TRBJ1-1. Germline CDR1 and CDR2: DFQATT and SNEGSKA (reference sequence). The CDR3 loop spans 11 amino acids. The CDR3 is CSAIHGPEAFF.

The chain links TRBV6-1 to TRBJ2-2; the TCRdb D gene call, TRBD1, has no DNA to confirm it. CDR1 is MNHNS and CDR2 is SASEGT in the germline V gene. The CDR3 totals 14 residues. The CDR3 sequence is CASAAGAGAGELFF.

The V gene is TRBV12-5, the J gene TRBJ2-1; there is no DNA to check the TCRdb D call of TRBD2. Germline V gives CDR1 LGHNT, CDR2 FRNRAP. This CDR3 region has 16 residues. The CDR3 reads CASGLDSGVAYNEQFF.

This chain joins TRBV5-1 and TRBJ1-1. The CDR3 has 14 amino acids. The germline V gene has CDR1 SGHRS and CDR2 YFSETQ. CDR3 in amino acids: CASSLRLGGREAFF.

The chain links TRBV5-4 to TRBJ2-7; TCRdb gives TRBD1 as the D gene, but with no DNA this cannot be confirmed. Germline CDR1 SGHNT, CDR2 YYREEE (reference sequence). This CDR3 spans 14 amino acids. The CDR3 sequence: CASSDTGGRYEQYF.

The chain has TRBV3-1 and TRBJ2-7. The length of the CDR3 is 12 residues. CDR1 is LGHDT and CDR2 is YNNKEL in the germline V gene (reference sequence). The CDR3 is CASSLTNYEQYF.

V and J are TRBV7-6 and TRBJ2-7; TCRdb outputs TRBD2, but without DNA this stays unchecked. The CDR3 totals 13 residues. Germline V gives CDR1 SGHVS, CDR2 FNYEAQ. CDR3 amino acids: CASSLAIGGEQYF.

V and J are TRBV15 and TRBJ2-3; TCRdb calls TRBD1, which cannot be checked without DNA. Germline V gene data show CDR1 as LNHNV and CDR2 as YYDKDF (reference sequence). The CDR3 covers 15 residues. CDR3 loop: CATSRDEGETDTQYF.

The CDR3 is CASRKALGTSENTQYF. The rearrangement links TRBV19 to TRBJ2-3; as DNA is missing, the TRBD2 call by TCRdb cannot be tested. Germline V gene sequence: CDR1 LNHDA, CDR2 SQIVND (reference sequence). The CDR3 consists of 16 residues.

The chain recombines TRBV7-6 with TRBJ2-3; TCRdb proposes TRBD1, but this gene call is untestable without DNA. The CDR3 spans 16 residues. Per germline, CDR1 SGHVS and CDR2 FNYEAQ. CDR3 in amino acids: CASSSNRVMVTDTQYF.

The gene calls are TRBV7-6 and TRBJ2-3; lacking DNA, the TRBD1 call made by TCRdb goes unchecked. The germline CDR1 and CDR2 sequences are SGHVS and FNYEAQ. The CDR3 extends over 16 amino acids. The CDR3 here is CASSLRGRVGTDTQYF.

This chain joins TRBV9 and TRBJ2-1; TCRdb outputs TRBD1, but without DNA this stays unchecked. Germline V gene sequence: CDR1 SGDLS, CDR2 YYNGEE. The CDR3 extends over 17 amino acids. The CDR3 spells CASSVESGTSVYNEQFF.

The rearrangement links TRBV28 to TRBJ1-5; TCRdb returns TRBD1, unconfirmable since there is no DNA. CDR1 MDHEN and CDR2 SYDVKM come from the germline V gene. CDR3 size: 14 residues. The CDR3 loop is CASSQAGRSQPQHF.

The V gene is TRBV7-6, the J gene TRBJ1-3. The CDR3 sequence is 15 residues long. Germline V gives CDR1 SGHVS, CDR2 FNYEAQ. This CDR3 reads CASSLESDSGNTIYF.

The chain has TRBV6-1 and TRBJ2-1; TCRdb selects TRBD2, and the lack of DNA leaves this call unchecked. The CDR3 is 13 amino acids. CDR1 is MNHNS, CDR2 SASEGT, per germline. The CDR3: CASRELGRNEQFF.

This rearrangement joins TRBV29-1 to TRBJ1-1; with no DNA, the TCRdb D assignment of TRBD1 cannot be verified. The CDR3 contains 17 residues. CDR1 is SQVTM and CDR2 is ANQGSEA in the germline V gene. This CDR3 is CSVEDTASGVYGTEAFF.

This chain joins TRBV5-1 and TRBJ2-7; checking the TCRdb D call of TRBD1 is not possible without DNA. Germline loops: CDR1 SGHRS, CDR2 YFSETQ. The CDR3 extends over 15 amino acids. The CDR3 sequence is CASSGTSTSSYEQYF.

CDR3 sequence reads: CASSELGVNTEAFF. The chain links TRBV25-1 to TRBJ1-1. The germline CDR1 and CDR2 sequences are MGHDK and SYGVNS. This CDR3 comprises 14 residues.